This T cell receptor (beta chain) emerged from a study of response to subunit inactivated influenza vaccine. Study outcomes and limitations: It was the authors' suggestion that each seasonal influenza vaccination recruits few new T cells.

TCRdb re-called the RT-PCR reads through MiXCR, storing one row per CDR3 protein. The sample lists 500,000 to 550,000 distinct CDR3 sequences, around 8% occurring once. Trimming took 1 base from V and 5 from J, leaving 12 bases between them. Germline V lookup: CDR1 SGHVS, CDR2 FNYEAQ. The length of the CDR3 is 15 residues. This clonotype was found many times. The antigen remains unidentified. The clonotype comes from a man aged 45 to 70 who received an inactivated influenza vaccine. The rearrangement uses TRBV7-6 and TRBJ2-1; D remains ambiguous. The sequencing used PBMCs from blood, collected 23 months after vaccination. CDR3 sequence (DNA): TGTGCCAGCAGCTTAGACTTGGGATCAGACAATGAGCAGTTCTTC. It codes for CASSLDLGSDNEQFF.